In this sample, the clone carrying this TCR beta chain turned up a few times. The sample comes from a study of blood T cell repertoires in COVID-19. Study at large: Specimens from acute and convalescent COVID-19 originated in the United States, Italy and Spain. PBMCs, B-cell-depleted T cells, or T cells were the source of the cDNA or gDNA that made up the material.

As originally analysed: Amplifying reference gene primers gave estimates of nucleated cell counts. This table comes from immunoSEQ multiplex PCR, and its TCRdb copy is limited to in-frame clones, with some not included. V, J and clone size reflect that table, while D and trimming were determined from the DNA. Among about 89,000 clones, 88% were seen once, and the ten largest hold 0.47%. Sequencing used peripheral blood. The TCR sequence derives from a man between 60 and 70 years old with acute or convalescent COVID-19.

CDR3 region: CASSFSLAPTYEQYF. The CDR3, as DNA: TGTGCCAGCAGCTTCTCCCTAGCGCCAACCTACGAGCAGTACTTC. This chain links TRBV11-2 with TRBJ2-7, with a tentative D call TRBD2 (6 bases). CDR1 is SGHAT, CDR2 FQNNGV, per germline. The V gene lost 3 bases and the J gene lost 2 bases, with 14 bases spanning the gap. This CDR3 spans 15 amino acids.